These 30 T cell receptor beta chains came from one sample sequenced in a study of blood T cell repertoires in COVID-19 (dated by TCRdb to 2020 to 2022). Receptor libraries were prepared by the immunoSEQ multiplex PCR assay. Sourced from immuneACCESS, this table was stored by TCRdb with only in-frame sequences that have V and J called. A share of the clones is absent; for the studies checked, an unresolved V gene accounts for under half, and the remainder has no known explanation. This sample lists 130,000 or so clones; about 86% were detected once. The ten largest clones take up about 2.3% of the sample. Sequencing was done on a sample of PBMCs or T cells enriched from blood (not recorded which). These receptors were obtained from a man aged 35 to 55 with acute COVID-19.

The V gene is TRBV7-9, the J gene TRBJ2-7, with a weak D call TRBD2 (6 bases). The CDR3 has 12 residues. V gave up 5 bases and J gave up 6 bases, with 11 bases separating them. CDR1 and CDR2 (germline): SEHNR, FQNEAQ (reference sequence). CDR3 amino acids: CASSRDFGEQYF. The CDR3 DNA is TGTGCCAGCAGCAGGGACTTCGGCGAGCAGTACTTC.

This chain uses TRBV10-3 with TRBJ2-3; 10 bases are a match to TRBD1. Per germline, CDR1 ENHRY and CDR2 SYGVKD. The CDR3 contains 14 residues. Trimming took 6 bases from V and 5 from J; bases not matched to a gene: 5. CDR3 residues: CAIRDRGHQDTQYF. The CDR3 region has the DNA TGTGCCATCAGAGACAGGGGGCATCAAGATACGCAGTATTTT.

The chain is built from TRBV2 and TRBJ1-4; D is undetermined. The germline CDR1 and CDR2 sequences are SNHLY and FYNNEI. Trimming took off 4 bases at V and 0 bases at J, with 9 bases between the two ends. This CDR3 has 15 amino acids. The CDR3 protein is CASSGQLATNEKLFF. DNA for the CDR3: TGTGCCAGCAGTGGACAACTTGCAACTAATGAAAAACTGTTTTTT.

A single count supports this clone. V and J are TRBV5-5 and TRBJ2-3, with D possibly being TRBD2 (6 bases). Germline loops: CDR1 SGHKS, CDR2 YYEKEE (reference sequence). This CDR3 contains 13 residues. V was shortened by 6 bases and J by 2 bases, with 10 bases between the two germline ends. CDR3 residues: CASMAGFTDTQYF. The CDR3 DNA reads TGTGCCAGCATGGCGGGGTTCACAGATACGCAGTATTTT. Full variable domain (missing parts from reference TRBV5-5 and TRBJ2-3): DAGVTQSPTHLIKTRGQQVTLRCSPISGHKSVSWYQQVLGQGPQFIFQYYEKEERGRGNFPDRFSARQFPNYSSELNVNALLLGDSALYLCASMAGFTDTQYFGPGTRLTVL.

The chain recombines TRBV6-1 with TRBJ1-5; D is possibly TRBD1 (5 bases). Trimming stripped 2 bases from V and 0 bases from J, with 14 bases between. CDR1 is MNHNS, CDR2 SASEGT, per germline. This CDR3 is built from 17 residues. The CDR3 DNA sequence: TGTGCCAGCAGTGAATGGGGGGGACCCTCTAGCAATCAGCCCCAGCATTTT. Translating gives CASSEWGGPSSNQPQHF.

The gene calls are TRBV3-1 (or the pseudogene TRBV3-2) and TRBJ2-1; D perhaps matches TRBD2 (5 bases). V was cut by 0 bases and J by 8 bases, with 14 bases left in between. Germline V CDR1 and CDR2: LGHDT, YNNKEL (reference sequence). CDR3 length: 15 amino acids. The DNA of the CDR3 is TGTGCCAGCAGCCAAGAAACTAGAGGCGGCCATGAGCAGTTCTTC. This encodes CASSQETRGGHEQFF.

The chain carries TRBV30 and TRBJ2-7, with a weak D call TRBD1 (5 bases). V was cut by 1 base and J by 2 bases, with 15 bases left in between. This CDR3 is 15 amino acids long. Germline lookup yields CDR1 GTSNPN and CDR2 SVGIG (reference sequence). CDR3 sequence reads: CAWSAIQSQAYEQYF. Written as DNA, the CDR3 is TGTGCCTGGAGTGCTATACAGTCACAGGCCTACGAGCAGTACTTC.

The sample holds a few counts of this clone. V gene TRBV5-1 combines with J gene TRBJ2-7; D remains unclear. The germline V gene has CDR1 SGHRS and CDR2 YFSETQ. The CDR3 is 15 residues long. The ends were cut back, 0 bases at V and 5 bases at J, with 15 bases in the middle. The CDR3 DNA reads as TGCGCCAGCAGCTTGGAAGTATCGGAGTCTGACGAGCAGTACTTC. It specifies CASSLEVSESDEQYF.

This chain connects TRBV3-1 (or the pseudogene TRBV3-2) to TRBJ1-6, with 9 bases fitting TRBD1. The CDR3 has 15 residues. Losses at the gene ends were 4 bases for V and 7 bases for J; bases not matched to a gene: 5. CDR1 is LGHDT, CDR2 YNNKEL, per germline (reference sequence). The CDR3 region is CASSRQTGGNSPLHF. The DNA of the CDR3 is TGTGCCAGCAGCCGACAGACAGGGGGAAATTCACCCCTCCACTTT.

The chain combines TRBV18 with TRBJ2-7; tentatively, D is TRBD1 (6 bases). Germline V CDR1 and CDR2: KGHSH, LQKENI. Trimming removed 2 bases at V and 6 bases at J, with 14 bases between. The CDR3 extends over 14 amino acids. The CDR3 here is CASSPLDRLGEQYF. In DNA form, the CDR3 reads TGTGCCAGCTCACCATTAGACAGGCTCGGCGAGCAGTACTTC.

The CDR3 is CASSLDGIGGYTF. CDR3 bases: TGTGCCAGCAGCTTAGACGGTATTGGTGGCTACACCTTC. This chain connects TRBV13 to TRBJ1-2; no definite D call. From germline, CDR1 is PRHDT and CDR2 FYEKMQ (reference sequence). V was shortened by 1 base and J by 7 bases, with 10 bases between the two germline ends. This CDR3 has 13 residues.

This CDR3 reads CASSLFLAGASTDTQYF. The CDR3 region has the DNA TGTGCCAGCAGCCTCTTTTTAGCGGGGGCTAGCACAGATACGCAGTATTTT. The rearrangement uses TRBV3-1 (or the pseudogene TRBV3-2) and TRBJ2-3, with 9 bases aligning to TRBD2. The germline V gene has CDR1 LGHDT and CDR2 YNNKEL (reference sequence). The CDR3 runs 17 residues. V shed 4 bases, J shed 0 bases, and the junction held 8 bases outside the gene matches.

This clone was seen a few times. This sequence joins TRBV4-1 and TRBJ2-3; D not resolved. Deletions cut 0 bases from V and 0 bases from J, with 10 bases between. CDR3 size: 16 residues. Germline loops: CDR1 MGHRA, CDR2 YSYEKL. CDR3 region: CASSQESYPSTDTQYF. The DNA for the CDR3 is TGCGCCAGCAGCCAAGAGAGCTACCCCAGCACAGATACGCAGTATTTT.

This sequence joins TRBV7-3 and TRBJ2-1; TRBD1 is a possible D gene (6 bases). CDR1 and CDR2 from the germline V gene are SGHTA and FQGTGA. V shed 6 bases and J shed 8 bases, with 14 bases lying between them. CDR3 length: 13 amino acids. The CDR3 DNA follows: TGTGCCAGCAGTGGGGACATTGAGCATGAGCAGTTCTTC. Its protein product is CASSGDIEHEQFF.

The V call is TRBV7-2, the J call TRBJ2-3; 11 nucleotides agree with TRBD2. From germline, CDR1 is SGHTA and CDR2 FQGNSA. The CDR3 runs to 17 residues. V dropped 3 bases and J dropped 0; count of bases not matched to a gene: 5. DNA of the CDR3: TGTGCCAGCAGCTTTACTAGCGGGGGTCCTAGCACAGATACGCAGTATTTT. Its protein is CASSFTSGGPSTDTQYF.

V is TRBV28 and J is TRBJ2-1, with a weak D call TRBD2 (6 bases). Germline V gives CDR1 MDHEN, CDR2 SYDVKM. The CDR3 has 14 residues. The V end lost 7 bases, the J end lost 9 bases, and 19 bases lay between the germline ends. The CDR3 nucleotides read TGTGCCAGCACCTCTGGGCGGGGCCGGGGTGAGCAGTTCTTC. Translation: CASTSGRGRGEQFF.

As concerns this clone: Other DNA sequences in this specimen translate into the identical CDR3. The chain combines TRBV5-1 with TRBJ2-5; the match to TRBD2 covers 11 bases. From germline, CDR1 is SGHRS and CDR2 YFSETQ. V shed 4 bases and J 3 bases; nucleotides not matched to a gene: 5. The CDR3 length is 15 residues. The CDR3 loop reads CASSLGTSGEETQYF. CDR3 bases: TGCGCCAGCAGCCTCGGGACTAGCGGAGAAGAGACCCAGTACTTC.

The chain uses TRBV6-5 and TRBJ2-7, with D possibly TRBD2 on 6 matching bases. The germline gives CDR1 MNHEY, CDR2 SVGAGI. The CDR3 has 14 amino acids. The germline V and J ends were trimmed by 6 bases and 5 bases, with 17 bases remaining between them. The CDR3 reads CASRPNFGGHEQYF. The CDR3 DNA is TGTGCCAGCAGACCTAACTTCGGGGGTCACGAGCAGTACTTC.

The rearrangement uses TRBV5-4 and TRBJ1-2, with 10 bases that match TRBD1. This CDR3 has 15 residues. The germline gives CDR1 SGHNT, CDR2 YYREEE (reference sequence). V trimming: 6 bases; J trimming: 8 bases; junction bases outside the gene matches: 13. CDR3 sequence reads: CASTRGGQGDRGYTF. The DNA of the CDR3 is TGTGCCAGCACCCGGGGCGGACAGGGGGACAGAGGCTACACCTTC.

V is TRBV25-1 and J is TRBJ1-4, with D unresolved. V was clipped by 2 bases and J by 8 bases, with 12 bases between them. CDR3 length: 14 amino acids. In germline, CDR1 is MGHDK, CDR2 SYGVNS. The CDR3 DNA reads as TGTGCCAGCAGTGAAGCCCGGGGAGAGGAAAAACTGTTTTTT. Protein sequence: CASSEARGEEKLFF.

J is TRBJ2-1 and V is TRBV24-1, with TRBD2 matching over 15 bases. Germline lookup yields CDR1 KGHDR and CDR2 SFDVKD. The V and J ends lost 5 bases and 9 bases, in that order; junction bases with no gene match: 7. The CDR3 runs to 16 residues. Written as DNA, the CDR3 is TGTGCCACCAGTGCCCGGACTAGCGGGAGGGGGAGTGAGCAGTTCTTC. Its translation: CATSARTSGRGSEQFF.

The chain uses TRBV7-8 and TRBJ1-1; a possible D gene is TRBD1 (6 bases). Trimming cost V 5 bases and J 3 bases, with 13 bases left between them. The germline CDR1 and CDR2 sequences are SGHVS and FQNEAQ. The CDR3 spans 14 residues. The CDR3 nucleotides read TGTGCCAGCAGCGCCGGGACAATCCACACTGAAGCTTTCTTT. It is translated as CASSAGTIHTEAFF.

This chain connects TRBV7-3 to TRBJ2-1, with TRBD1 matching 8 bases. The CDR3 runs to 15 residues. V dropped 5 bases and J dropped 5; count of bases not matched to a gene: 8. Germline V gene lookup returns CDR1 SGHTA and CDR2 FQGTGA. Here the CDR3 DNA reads TGTGCCAGCAGCCCCCGGGACAGGAGTAACAATGAGCAGTTCTTC. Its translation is CASSPRDRSNNEQFF.

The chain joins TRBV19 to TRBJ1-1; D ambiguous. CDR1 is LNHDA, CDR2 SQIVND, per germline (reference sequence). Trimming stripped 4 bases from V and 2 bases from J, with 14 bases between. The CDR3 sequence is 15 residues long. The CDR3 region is CASSTQTNYNTEAFF. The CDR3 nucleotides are TGTGCCAGTAGTACTCAGACAAATTATAACACTGAAGCTTTCTTT.

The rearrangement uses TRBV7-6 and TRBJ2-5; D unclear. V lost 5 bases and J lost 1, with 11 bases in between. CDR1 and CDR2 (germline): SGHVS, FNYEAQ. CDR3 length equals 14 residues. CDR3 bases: TGTGCCAGCAGCCCGACCCGACTCCAAGAGACCCAGTACTTC. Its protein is CASSPTRLQETQYF.

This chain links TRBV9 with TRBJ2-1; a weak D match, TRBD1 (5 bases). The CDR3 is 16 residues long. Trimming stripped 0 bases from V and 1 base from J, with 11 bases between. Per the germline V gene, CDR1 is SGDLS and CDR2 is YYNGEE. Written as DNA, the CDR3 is TGTGCCAGCAGCGTAGAAGGGGCCCTTTCCTACAATGAGCAGTTCTTC. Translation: CASSVEGALSYNEQFF.

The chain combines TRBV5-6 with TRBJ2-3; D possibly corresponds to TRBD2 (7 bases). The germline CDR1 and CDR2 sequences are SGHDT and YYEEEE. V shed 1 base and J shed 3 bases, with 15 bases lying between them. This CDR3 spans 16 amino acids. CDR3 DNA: TGTGCCAGCAGCTTGTTAGGGGGGGCCGAGACAGATACGCAGTATTTT. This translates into CASSLLGGAETDTQYF.

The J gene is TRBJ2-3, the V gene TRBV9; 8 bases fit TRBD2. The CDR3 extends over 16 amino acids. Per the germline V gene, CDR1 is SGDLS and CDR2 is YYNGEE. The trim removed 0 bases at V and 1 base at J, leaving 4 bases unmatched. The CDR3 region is CASSVGPGLGTDTQYF. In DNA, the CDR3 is TGTGCCAGCAGCGTAGGACCGGGACTAGGCACAGATACGCAGTATTTT.

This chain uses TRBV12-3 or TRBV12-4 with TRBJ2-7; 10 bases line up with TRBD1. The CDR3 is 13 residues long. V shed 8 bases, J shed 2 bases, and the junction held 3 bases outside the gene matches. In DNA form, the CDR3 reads TGTGCCAGCGGGACAGGGGCTACCTACGAGCAGTACTTC. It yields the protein CASGTGATYEQYF.

The CDR3 sequence: CASSLGGGLTDTQYF. The CDR3 DNA reads as TGTGCCAGCAGCCTTGGGGGGGGGCTCACAGATACGCAGTATTTT. The V call is TRBV7-8, the J call TRBJ2-3, with a possible D match to TRBD2 (7 bases). The CDR3 is made up of 15 amino acids. CDR1 is SGHVS and CDR2 is FQNEAQ in the germline V gene. V shed 5 bases and J shed 2 bases, with 14 bases lying between them.